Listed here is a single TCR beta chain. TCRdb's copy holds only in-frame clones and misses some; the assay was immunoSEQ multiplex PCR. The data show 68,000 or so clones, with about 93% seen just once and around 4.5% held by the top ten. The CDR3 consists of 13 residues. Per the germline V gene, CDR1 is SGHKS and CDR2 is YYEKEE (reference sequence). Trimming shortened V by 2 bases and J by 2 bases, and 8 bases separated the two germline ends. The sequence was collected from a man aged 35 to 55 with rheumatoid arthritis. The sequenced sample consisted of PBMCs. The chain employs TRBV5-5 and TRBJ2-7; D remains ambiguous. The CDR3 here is CASSLAFPYEQYF. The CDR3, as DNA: TGTGCCAGCAGCTTAGCCTTTCCCTACGAGCAGTACTTC.